This entry describes one T cell receptor beta chain. Its antigen is as yet unknown. This sample was included in a study of naive and memory T cell subsets. The study's findings and limits: Over 90% of naive TCR sequences appeared only once, unlike memory subsets.

Trimming stripped 0 bases from V and 4 bases from J, with 7 bases between. CDR1 and CDR2 from the germline V gene are SGHRS and YFSETQ. The CDR3 runs 14 residues. Both TRBC1 and TRBC2 were covered by a beta constant-region primer of two equimolar oligonucleotides. The ligated cDNA underwent four PCR rounds using SP2 and nested alpha and beta constant-region primers. TCRdb passed the UMI-ligation and nested PCR reads through MiXCR, listing each CDR3 protein once. Here the sample spans around 31,000 distinct CDR3 sequences, approximately 12% being singletons. The receptor comes from a human donor in good health. The chain joins TRBV5-1 to TRBJ2-2; D call uncertain. Sequencing was done on a sample of effector memory CD4+ T cells from blood. Subset of the sample: effector memory, CD45RA- CD27-. The DNA of the CDR3 is TGCGCCAGCAGCTTGGGGGCCCTCACCGGGGAGCTGTTTTTT. Translating it yields CASSLGALTGELFF.